A selection of T cell receptor beta chains follows, all from one sample in a study of STAT5B mutations in CD4+ large granular lymphocyte leukemia. The data were produced by immunoSEQ multiplex PCR, yet TCRdb's version contains in-frame clones alone and is incomplete. The sample carries more than 25,000 clones, around 81% recorded once. Sequencing input: CD4+ T cells from blood buffy coats. The receptors here all came from a human donor in good health. Each CDR3 is given with its conserved first and last residue. D genes are given only for firm matches. Not every row has a clone size; where given, it reads once, few, many or a size class.

v_call,j_call,clone_size,d_call,cdr3_aa,cdr3_nt
TRBV5-4,TRBJ1-4,-,-,CASRGANEKLFF,TGTGCCAGCCGGGGAGCTAATGAAAAACTGTTTTTT
TRBV12-2,TRBJ1-6,-,-,CASRLPARGPLHF,TGTGCAAGTCGCTTACCGGCTAGGGGCCCCCTCCACTTT
TRBV27,TRBJ2-1,-,TRBD1,CASSPRRDSNEQFF,TGTGCCAGCAGTCCCCGCCGGGACAGCAATGAGCAGTTCTTC
TRBV9,TRBJ1-3,once,TRBD1,CASTTGTGGFGGNTIYF,TGTGCCAGCACTACCGGGACAGGGGGCTTTGGTGGAAACACCATATATTTT
TRBV5-1,TRBJ2-1,-,TRBD2,CASSLEERGPYNEQFF,TGCGCCAGCAGCTTGGAGGAGCGGGGGCCCTACAATGAGCAGTTCTTC
TRBV10-2,TRBJ1-5,-,TRBD1,CATDGTDSNQPQHF,TGCGCCACTGACGGGACAGATAGCAATCAGCCCCAGCATTTT
TRBV2,TRBJ1-4,-,TRBD1,CASRRTGFGEKLFF,TGTGCCAGCAGACGGACAGGGTTTGGGGAAAAACTGTTTTTT
TRBV7-7,TRBJ2-6,-,-,CASSNPGTARFRGANVLTF,TGTGCCAGCAGCAACCCCGGGACGGCCCGCTTTCGTGGGGCCAACGTCCTGACTTTC
TRBV28,TRBJ2-3,-,TRBD1,CASSPWTGGGSDTQYF,TGTGCCAGCAGCCCGTGGACAGGGGGCGGCTCAGATACGCAGTATTTT
TRBV19,TRBJ2-3,-,-,CASSPPNRDTQYF,TGTGCCAGTAGTCCTCCTAACAGGGATACGCAGTATTTT
TRBV15,TRBJ1-1,-,-,CATSKGRGDYAAFF,TGTGCCACCAGCAAAGGTAGGGGGGATTATGCGGCTTTCTTT
TRBV10-3,TRBJ2-1,-,-,CAISSQQGSYNEQFF,TGTGCCATCAGTAGTCAACAGGGTTCCTACAATGAGCAGTTCTTC
TRBV19,TRBJ2-1,-,-,CATSSPTNEQFF,TGTGCCACCTCCTCCCCAACTAATGAGCAGTTCTTC
TRBV6-6,TRBJ2-7,-,TRBD1,CASSYGTEIKKYF,TGTGCCAGCAGTTACGGGACAGAAATCAAGAAGTACTTC
TRBV30,TRBJ1-6,-,-,CAWSVRQYNSPLHF,TGTGCCTGGAGTGTGAGACAGTATAATTCACCCCTCCACTTT
TRBV27,TRBJ1-4,-,TRBD1,CASSSPTGTNFNEKLFF,TGTGCCAGCAGTTCTCCGACAGGGACAAACTTTAATGAAAAACTGTTTTTT
TRBV7-7,TRBJ2-1,-,TRBD2,CASSTAGGPYNEQFF,TGTGCTAGCAGCACCGCGGGAGGGCCCTACAATGAGCAGTTCTTC
TRBV4-2,TRBJ2-7,-,-,CASSQARLVSYEQYF,TGTGCCAGCAGCCAAGCAAGGCTAGTATCCTACGAGCAGTACTTC
TRBV28,TRBJ1-5,-,-,CASTRITGKEEPQHF,TGTGCCAGCACCCGGATCACAGGGAAAGAGGAGCCCCAGCATTTT
TRBV28,TRBJ1-2,-,TRBD1,CASSLVRGPMGGYTF,TGTGCCAGCAGTTTAGTCAGGGGGCCTATGGGTGGCTACACCTTC
TRBV5-6,TRBJ1-1,-,-,CALKWEADTEAFF,TGTGCCTTGAAATGGGAGGCAGACACTGAAGCTTTCTTT
TRBV18,TRBJ2-3,-,-,CASSLGISTDTQYF,TGTGCCAGCTCCCTCGGGATTAGCACAGATACGCAGTATTTT
TRBV7-2,TRBJ2-5,-,-,CASSLVTGLGRETQYF,TGTGCCAGCAGCTTAGTAACAGGGCTGGGAAGAGAGACCCAGTACTTC
TRBV6-1,TRBJ1-1,-,TRBD1,CASSEAYRGHDTEAFF,TGTGCCAGCAGTGAAGCTTACAGGGGTCACGACACTGAAGCTTTCTTT
TRBV10-3,TRBJ2-2,-,-,CAISERGATGELFF,TGTGCCATCAGTGAGCGTGGGGCCACCGGGGAGCTGTTTTTT
TRBV7-2,TRBJ2-7,-,TRBD1,CASSKVRTGDAYEQYF,TGTGCCAGCAGCAAAGTTAGGACAGGGGACGCCTACGAGCAGTACTTC
TRBV11-3,TRBJ2-3,-,TRBD2,CASSLGASGRGTDTQYF,TGTGCCAGCAGCTTAGGGGCTAGCGGGAGAGGAACAGATACGCAGTATTTT
TRBV7-9,TRBJ2-7,once,-,CASSLDQVDEQYF,TGTGCCAGCAGCTTAGACCAAGTTGACGAGCAGTACTTC
TRBV19,TRBJ2-5,-,-,CASSIPPQETQYF,TGTGCCAGTAGTATTCCTCCTCAAGAGACCCAGTACTTC
TRBV7-2,TRBJ2-2,-,-,CASSLRGAGTGELFF,TGTGCCAGCAGCTTACGGGGGGCAGGCACCGGGGAGCTGTTTTTT
TRBV9,TRBJ1-6,-,-,CASSGGGSLRNSPLHF,TGTGCCAGCAGCGGAGGAGGCAGTCTGAGAAATTCACCCCTCCACTTT
TRBV19,TRBJ2-7,-,-,CASSILDRDEQYF,TGTGCCAGTAGTATTTTGGACCGAGACGAGCAGTACTTC
TRBV21-1,TRBJ1-6,-,-,CASSKLEDYAYNSPLHF,TGTGCCAGCAGCAAATTAGAAGATTATGCCTATAATTCACCCCTCCACTTT
TRBV11-2,TRBJ1-5,-,-,CASSKTSSNQPQHF,TGTGCCAGCAGCAAGACATCTAGCAATCAGCCCCAGCATTTT
TRBV29-1,TRBJ2-2,-,-,CSVELGTGELFF,TGCAGCGTTGAATTGGGCACCGGGGAGCTGTTTTTT
TRBV11-2,TRBJ1-1,-,-,CASSQPGGNTEAFF,TGTGCCAGCAGCCAACCGGGGGGGAACACTGAAGCTTTCTTT
TRBV20-1,TRBJ2-7,-,-,CSAAVPYEQYF,TGCAGTGCTGCGGTGCCCTACGAGCAGTACTTC
TRBV5-1,TRBJ2-1,-,TRBD1,CASSVPQGRNEQFF,TGCGCCAGCAGCGTCCCACAGGGGCGGAATGAGCAGTTCTTC
TRBV7-2,TRBJ2-1,-,TRBD2,CASSVRGRDYNEQFF,TGTGCCAGCAGCGTGCGGGGGAGGGATTACAATGAGCAGTTCTTC
TRBV7-8,TRBJ2-1,-,TRBD2,CASSSYANLAGGGEQFF,TGTGCCAGCAGCTCCTACGCAAACCTAGCGGGGGGTGGTGAGCAGTTCTTC